This is a list of T cell receptor beta chains from one sample in a study of shared clonotypes between healthy human individuals. Clones were sequenced by immunoSEQ multiplex PCR, and TCRdb holds only the in-frame ones, with some missing. This repertoire shows approximately 530,000 clones, around 95% found once; its top ten account for approximately 0.067%. The specimen was naive CD4+ T cells sorted from blood. The receptors come from a woman in her 30s in good health. Both conserved end residues are part of each CDR3. D genes are given only for firm matches. Rows may omit the clone size; those that give it use once, few, many or a size class.

NA	TRBV7-2	NA	TRBJ2-6	TGTGCCAGCAACACAGGCGCTGGGGCCAACGTCCTGACTTTC	CASNTGAGANVLTF
NA	TRBV5-1	NA	TRBJ2-7	TGCGCCAGCCGCGGTGAATACGAGCAGTACTTC	CASRGEYEQYF
NA	TRBV5-6	TRBD1	TRBJ2-3	TGTGCCAGCAGCCCGACAGGGTCAGATACGCAGTATTTT	CASSPTGSDTQYF
NA	TRBV15	NA	TRBJ1-1	TGTGCCACCAGCAGTACAGGGTCGACCACTGAAGCTTTCTTT	CATSSTGSTTEAFF
NA	TRBV6-5	NA	TRBJ2-2	TGTGCCAGCAGGTATCGACAGAAGACCGGGGAGCTGTTTTTT	CASRYRQKTGELFF
NA	TRBV19	NA	TRBJ2-7	TGTGCCAGTAGTCCGCTCAGGGGGACTAGAACCTACGAGCAGTACTTC	CASSPLRGTRTYEQYF
NA	TRBV6-1	TRBD1	TRBJ1-5	TGTGCCAGCAGTGTCACAGGGGATCAGCCCCAGCATTTT	CASSVTGDQPQHF
NA	TRBV2	TRBD1	TRBJ2-3	TGTGCCAGCAGAGGACAGGGGGCCCCAGATACGCAGTATTTT	CASRGQGAPDTQYF
NA	TRBV29-1	TRBD2	TRBJ2-4	TGCAGCGTTGAAAGGCTAGCGGGAGGGGGGGAAAACATTCAGTACTTC	CSVERLAGGGENIQYF
NA	TRBV4-1	NA	TRBJ1-5	TGCGCCAGCAGCCTTAACCCGACTTCTCAGGGCAATCAGCCCCAGCATTTT	CASSLNPTSQGNQPQHF
NA	TRBV28	TRBD2	TRBJ2-7	TGTGCCAGCAGGGAAACTAGCGGAAATTACGAGCAGTACTTC	CASRETSGNYEQYF
NA	TRBV7-3	NA	TRBJ1-4	TGTGCCAGCAGCTTAACGACGTCTGCAACTAATGAAAAACTGTTTTTT	CASSLTTSATNEKLFF
NA	TRBV11-3	TRBD1	TRBJ2-7	TGTGCCAGCAGCCCCGGGACAGGGGGTCTCTACGAGCAGTACTTC	CASSPGTGGLYEQYF
NA	TRBV28	TRBD1	TRBJ1-5	TGTGCCAGCAGTTACCAAGGACAGGGGGCATGGCAGCCCCAGCATTTT	CASSYQGQGAWQPQHF
NA	TRBV11-3	NA	TRBJ2-2	TGTGCCAGCAGCCCCGCACGGAGAGGGGAGCTGGGCGGGGAGCTGTTTTTT	CASSPARRGELGGELFF
NA	TRBV28	NA	TRBJ1-1	TGTGCCAGCAGTCGAACAATCAAAGCTTTCTTT	CASSRTIKAFF
NA	TRBV7-8	NA	TRBJ1-1	TGTGCCAGCAGCGCCGGGACACTGAACACTGAAGCTTTCTTT	CASSAGTLNTEAFF
once	TRBV28	TRBD1	TRBJ2-5	TGTGCCAGCCAACCCTGGGAACCAGGGGGCGGTGAGACCCAGTACTTC	CASQPWEPGGGETQYF
NA	TRBV15	NA	TRBJ2-7	TGTGCCACCAGCTGGGTTGCGTCGAACTCCTACGAGCAGTACTTC	CATSWVASNSYEQYF
NA	TRBV5-6	TRBD2	TRBJ2-2	TGTGCCAGCAGCTTGGTGTGGACTAGCGGGAATAAGGTCGGGGAGCTGTTTTTT	CASSLVWTSGNKVGELFF
NA	TRBV4-1	TRBD2	TRBJ2-1	TGCGCCAGCAGCCAGAATCGACTTAGCGGGAGGGCCTCCGGTGAGCAGTTCTTC	CASSQNRLSGRASGEQFF
NA	TRBV5-1	TRBD2	TRBJ2-3	TGCGCCAGCAGCCCCGGGACTAGTGGTTCAGATACGCAGTATTTT	CASSPGTSGSDTQYF
few	TRBV6-5	NA	TRBJ1-5	TGTGCCAGCAATCAAAGGGAGGGTCAGCCCCAGCATTTT	CASNQREGQPQHF
NA	TRBV2	NA	TRBJ1-2	TGTGCCAGCAGTGGGGCGATGACCAGCTATGGCTACACCTTC	CASSGAMTSYGYTF
NA	TRBV5-1	NA	TRBJ2-1	TGCGCCAGCAAGAGGGCCCCCTACAATGAGCAGTTCTTC	CASKRAPYNEQFF
NA	TRBV10-1	TRBD1	TRBJ2-7	TGCGCCAGCAGTCTTTCCGGGACAGGGAACGAGCAGTACTTC	CASSLSGTGNEQYF